Presented here are 17 T cell receptor beta chains from one specimen sequenced in a study of T cell responses to AZD1222 COVID-19 vaccine. This table comes from immunoSEQ multiplex PCR, and its TCRdb copy is limited to in-frame clones, with some not included. Among approximately 110,000 clones listed, around 85% were seen once. The material sequenced was peripheral blood, taken 28 days after the second AZD1222 dose. The receptor source for this set is an adult who received the AZD1222 COVID-19 vaccine.

This clone was seen only once. J is TRBJ1-6 and V is TRBV6-1; 7 bases line up with TRBD1. In germline, CDR1 is MNHNS, CDR2 SASEGT. V lost 3 bases, J lost 8 bases, and 7 bases stayed unmatched. There are 15 residues in the CDR3. The DNA of the CDR3 is TGTGCCAGCAGTGAGACAGGGACCTTCGATTCACCCCTCCACTTT. This sequence encodes CASSETGTFDSPLHF.

The chain couples TRBV2 to TRBJ1-6; TRBD1 matches 7 bases. The V and J ends lost 10 bases and 9 bases, in that order; junction bases with no gene match: 9. Germline CDR1 SNHLY, CDR2 FYNNEI. There are 13 residues in the CDR3. The CDR3 loop reads CATFRDSTSPLHF. The CDR3 nucleotides are TGTGCCACTTTCCGGGACAGCACTTCACCCCTCCACTTT.

Here the CDR3 reads CSVEGPDRGNTEAFF. The CDR3 DNA reads as TGCAGCGTTGAAGGGCCGGACAGGGGCAACACTGAAGCTTTCTTT. The chain is built from TRBV29-1 and TRBJ1-1; TRBD1 aligns across 9 bases. V shed 1 base and J 2 bases; nucleotides not matched to a gene: 5. Germline V gives CDR1 SQVTM, CDR2 ANQGSEA. The CDR3 runs 15 residues. The full variable domain, its missing parts supplied by reference TRBV29-1 and TRBJ1-1, is SAVISQKPSRDICQRGTSLTIQCQVDSQVTMMFWYRQQPGQSLTLIATANQGSEATYESGFVIDKFPISRPNLTFSTLTVSNMSPEDSSIYLCSVEGPDRGNTEAFFGQGTRLTVV.

This chain joins TRBV5-6 and TRBJ1-5; the match to TRBD1 covers 8 bases. The V gene's germline CDR1 is SGHDT and CDR2 YYEEEE. This CDR3 region has 14 residues. The trim removed 4 bases at V and 2 bases at J, leaving 2 bases unmatched. Here the CDR3 reads CASSEGQGNQPQHF. CDR3 DNA: TGTGCCAGCAGCGAGGGACAGGGCAATCAGCCCCAGCATTTT.

The sample holds one count of this clone. The gene calls are TRBV5-6 and TRBJ1-2, with D unclear. The CDR3 contains 15 residues. Trimming cost V 0 bases and J 0 bases, with 9 bases left between them. Germline V CDR1 and CDR2: SGHDT, YYEEEE. The CDR3 DNA sequence: TGTGCCAGCAGCTTGGTTGTCCGGTCTAACTATGGCTACACCTTC. Translation gives CASSLVVRSNYGYTF.

The chain employs TRBV28 and TRBJ1-6, with D hard to call. The V end lost 6 bases, the J end lost 10 bases, and 22 bases lay between the germline ends. The CDR3 runs to 16 residues. Germline V gene data show CDR1 as MDHEN and CDR2 as SYDVKM. CDR3 sequence: CASSRADGNFGSPLHF. The CDR3 nucleotides are TGTGCCAGCAGCCGCGCCGACGGTAACTTTGGGTCACCCCTCCACTTT.

A single count supports this clone. V and J are TRBV7-2 and TRBJ2-3; D tentatively reads TRBD1 or TRBD2 (5 bases each). The length of the CDR3 is 14 residues. The germline V gene has CDR1 SGHTA and CDR2 FQGNSA. With 7 bases removed from V and 7 bases from J, the gap between germline ends came to 18 bases. The CDR3 DNA is TGTGCCAGCACCTCCGGGACCCTTATGCATACGCAGTATTTT. This encodes CASTSGTLMHTQYF.

This rearrangement joins TRBV3-1 (or the pseudogene TRBV3-2) to TRBJ1-1, with a weak D call TRBD1 (5 bases). The V gene's germline CDR1 is LGHDT and CDR2 YNNKEL (reference sequence). The V and J ends lost 2 bases and 4 bases respectively, with 11 bases between them. The CDR3 runs to 14 residues. The CDR3 DNA sequence: TGTGCCAGCAGCCAAATAGGGGCTTCCACTGAAGCTTTCTTT. It codes for CASSQIGASTEAFF.

This sequence joins TRBV27 and TRBJ1-5; TRBD1 matches 8 bases. J was trimmed by 5 bases and V by 6 bases; bases with no gene match: 6. This CDR3 is built from 14 residues. Looked up from germline, CDR1 is MNHEY and CDR2 is SMNVEV (reference sequence). The CDR3 spells CASRPDREYQPQHF. As DNA, the CDR3 is TGTGCCAGCAGGCCGGACAGGGAGTATCAGCCCCAGCATTTT.

The chain recombines TRBV9 with TRBJ2-2; 8 bases align to TRBD1. The junction had 3 bases not matched to a gene; V was cut back by 3 bases and J by 5 bases. This CDR3 is 14 amino acids long. Germline CDR1 reads SGDLS; CDR2 reads YYNGEE. DNA of the CDR3: TGTGCCAGCAGCGGGACAGGGTTTACCGGGGAGCTGTTTTTT. Translating gives CASSGTGFTGELFF.

The V and J genes are TRBV29-1 and TRBJ2-3; 10 bases agree with TRBD2. J lost 3 bases, V lost 1 base, and 7 bases had no gene match. The CDR3 is 16 amino acids. The germline CDR1 and CDR2 sequences are SQVTM and ANQGSEA. The CDR3, as DNA: TGCAGCGTTGAAGGGGGGCTAGCGGGGGAAACAGATACGCAGTATTTT. Encoded protein: CSVEGGLAGETDTQYF.

The V gene is TRBV10-3, the J gene TRBJ1-1; no clear D gene. Trimming pared 4 bases from V and 1 base from J, leaving 10 bases between. The CDR3 runs 14 residues. Per the germline V gene, CDR1 is ENHRY and CDR2 is SYGVKD. The CDR3 region is CAISALMANTEAFF. The CDR3 DNA sequence: TGTGCCATCAGTGCTTTGATGGCGAACACTGAAGCTTTCTTT.

This chain uses TRBV3-1 (or the pseudogene TRBV3-2) with TRBJ2-1, with 11 bases aligning to TRBD1. The CDR3 has 14 residues. Per the germline V gene, CDR1 is LGHDT and CDR2 is YNNKEL (reference sequence). After removal of 4 bases from V and 12 bases from J, the junction contained 8 bases not matched to a gene. This CDR3 is CASSRDRGAQGQFF. CDR3 coding DNA: TGTGCCAGCAGCCGGGACAGGGGGGCTCAGGGGCAGTTCTTC.

This clone was counted a single time. This chain connects TRBV6-1 to TRBJ1-2; D is uncertain. Trimming took 2 bases from V and 1 from J, leaving 5 bases between them. This CDR3 has 13 residues. In germline, CDR1 is MNHNS, CDR2 SASEGT. CDR3 coding DNA: TGTGCCAGCAGTGAATTCGGTAACTATGGCTACACCTTC. This translates into CASSEFGNYGYTF.

The chain carries TRBV5-1 and TRBJ2-2; no definite D call. V was pared by 1 base and J by 1 base, with 5 bases between. CDR3 length: 14 residues. CDR1 is SGHRS and CDR2 is YFSETQ in the germline V gene. The CDR3 is CASSLIQNTGELFF. The CDR3 bases are TGCGCCAGCAGCTTGATTCAGAACACCGGGGAGCTGTTTTTT.

V is TRBV10-1 and J is TRBJ1-1; perhaps TRBD1 as D (5 bases). The V end lost 4 bases, the J end lost 5 bases, and 8 bases lay between the germline ends. In germline, CDR1 is WNHNN, CDR2 SYGVQD (reference sequence). CDR3 length: 12 amino acids. CDR3 DNA sequence: TGCGCCAGCAGTGCCGAGGGGACTGAAGCTTTCTTT. Translating it yields CASSAEGTEAFF.

The chain links TRBV4-1 to TRBJ1-6, with TRBD1 as a possible D gene (6 bases). V lost 4 bases and J lost 7, with 17 bases in between. Germline CDR1 reads MGHRA; CDR2 reads YSYEKL. There are 16 residues in the CDR3. CDR3 in DNA: TGCGCCAGCAGCCCATTAGGACAGCGTTTGAATTCACCCCTCCACTTT. Translating it yields CASSPLGQRLNSPLHF.